The clone carrying this TCR beta chain came up a few times. Its target is not known. The record originates from a study of response to subunit inactivated influenza vaccine. Study outcomes and limitations: The authors offered the suggestion that each seasonal influenza vaccination recruits few new T cells.

TCRdb used MiXCR to reprocess the RT-PCR reads, holding one entry per CDR3 protein. The sample includes around 530,000 distinct CDR3 sequences, approximately 10% of them seen just once. V lost 6 bases to trimming and J lost 1 base, with 14 bases between them. The CDR3 sequence is 14 residues long. Germline CDR1 is DFQATT and CDR2 is SNEGSKA (reference sequence). The V call is TRBV20-1, the J call TRBJ2-3; tentatively, D is TRBD2 (6 bases). The sample was PBMCs from blood, taken on the day of vaccination. The sequence derives from a man in his forties or fifties who received an inactivated influenza vaccine. The CDR3 coding sequence is TGCAGTGCGAAAGGCGGGGATGGCACAGATACGCAGTATTTT. Its protein product is CSAKGGDGTDTQYF.